This record concerns one T cell receptor (beta chain) sequence. These data come from a study of shared clonotypes between healthy human individuals. V dropped 4 bases and J dropped 5; count of bases not matched to a gene: 9. The CDR3 is made up of 16 amino acids. Germline loops: CDR1 SGDLS, CDR2 YYNGEE. Profiling relied on immunoSEQ multiplex PCR, and the TCRdb table lists in-frame clones only, not all of them. The table has 2 million to 2.5 million clones, approximately 93% seen once. V usage is TRBV9 and J usage is TRBJ2-1, with 10 bases lining up with TRBD2. Sample: naive CD4+ T cells from PBMCs. Indicated subset: CD45RA+ positively selected. This receptor was identified in a man in his late teens or twenties in good health. Some clones in this sample may be carry-over from other donors' samples. CDR3 amino acids: CASSYLGLAEDNEQFF. CDR3 sequence (DNA): TGTGCCAGCAGCTACCTCGGACTAGCGGAGGACAATGAGCAGTTCTTC.